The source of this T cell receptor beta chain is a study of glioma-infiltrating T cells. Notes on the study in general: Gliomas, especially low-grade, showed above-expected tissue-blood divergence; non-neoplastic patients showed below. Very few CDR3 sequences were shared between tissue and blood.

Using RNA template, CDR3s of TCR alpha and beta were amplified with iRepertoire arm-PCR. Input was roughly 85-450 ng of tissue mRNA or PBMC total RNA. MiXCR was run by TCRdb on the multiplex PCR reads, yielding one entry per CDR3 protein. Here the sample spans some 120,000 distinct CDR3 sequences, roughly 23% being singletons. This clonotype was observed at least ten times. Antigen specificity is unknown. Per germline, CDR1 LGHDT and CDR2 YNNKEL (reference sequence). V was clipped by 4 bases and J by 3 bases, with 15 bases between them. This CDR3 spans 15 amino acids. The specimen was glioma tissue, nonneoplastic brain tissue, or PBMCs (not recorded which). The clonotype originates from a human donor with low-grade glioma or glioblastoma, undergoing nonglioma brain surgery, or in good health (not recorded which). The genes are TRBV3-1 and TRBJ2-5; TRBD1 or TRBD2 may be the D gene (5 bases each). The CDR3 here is CASSPNPGREETQYF. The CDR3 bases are TGTGCCAGCAGCCCTAACCCGGGACGGGAAGAGACCCAGTACTTC.